This entry features one T cell receptor (beta chain) sequence. This entry comes from a study of T cell changes during pregnancy in multiple sclerosis. TCRdb's table, derived via immunoSEQ multiplex PCR, lists solely in-frame clones and lacks some. The sample lists 93,000 or so clones; around nine tenths were seen once. V shed 5 bases and J shed 4 bases, with 12 bases lying between them. The CDR3 loop spans 13 amino acids. Germline assignment: CDR1 SGHVS and CDR2 FNYEAQ. Sequencing was performed on peripheral blood, taken after pregnancy. This sequence was found in a female donor with multiple sclerosis, enrolled in a pregnancy study. This chain links TRBV7-6 with TRBJ2-7; TRBD1 might be the D (5 bases). CDR3 sequence (DNA): TGTGCCAGCAGCCCAGGGATCCTATACGAGCAGTACTTC. Amino acid sequence: CASSPGILYEQYF.